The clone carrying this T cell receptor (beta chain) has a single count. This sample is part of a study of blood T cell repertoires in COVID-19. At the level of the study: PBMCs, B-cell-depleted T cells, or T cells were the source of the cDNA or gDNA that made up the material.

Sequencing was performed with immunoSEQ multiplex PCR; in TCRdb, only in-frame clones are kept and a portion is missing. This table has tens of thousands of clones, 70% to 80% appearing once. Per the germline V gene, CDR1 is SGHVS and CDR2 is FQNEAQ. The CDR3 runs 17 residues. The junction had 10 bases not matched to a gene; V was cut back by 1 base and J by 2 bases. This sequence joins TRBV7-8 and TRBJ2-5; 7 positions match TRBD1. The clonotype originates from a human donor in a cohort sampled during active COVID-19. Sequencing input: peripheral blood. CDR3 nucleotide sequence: TGTGCCAGCAGCTTAGTTTCTAAAGACAGGGATCAAGAGACCCAGTACTTC. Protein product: CASSLVSKDRDQETQYF.